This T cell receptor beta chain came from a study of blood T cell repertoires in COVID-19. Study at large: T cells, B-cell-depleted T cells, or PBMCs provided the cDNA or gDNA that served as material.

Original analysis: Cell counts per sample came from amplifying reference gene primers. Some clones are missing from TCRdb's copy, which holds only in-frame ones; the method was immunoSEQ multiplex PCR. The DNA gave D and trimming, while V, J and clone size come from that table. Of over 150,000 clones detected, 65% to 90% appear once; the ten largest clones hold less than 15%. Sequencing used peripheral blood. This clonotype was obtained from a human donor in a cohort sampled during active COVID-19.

This chain's CDR3 is CASSDRTGRGDTQYF. The CDR3 coding sequence is TGTGCCAGCAGTGACCGGACAGGGCGGGGAGATACGCAGTATTTT. The chain combines TRBV2 with TRBJ2-3, with 8 nucleotides matching TRBD1. The length of the CDR3 is 15 residues. After removal of 3 bases from V and 5 bases from J, the junction contained 7 bases not matched to a gene. CDR1 and CDR2 (germline): SNHLY, FYNNEI.